This T cell receptor (beta chain) stems from a study of T cell clones after liver transplantation. Looking at the study overall: Subjects received no induction therapy and standard immunosuppression until randomization at 12-24 months post-transplant.

Sequencing was performed with immunoSEQ multiplex PCR; in TCRdb, only in-frame clones are kept and a portion is missing. Of about 15,000 clones in the sample, roughly 84% were seen once. In this sample, this clone turned up once. The V end lost 3 bases, the J end lost 6 bases, and 11 bases lay between the germline ends. Germline CDR1 is SGHNT and CDR2 is YENEEA. This CDR3 has 14 residues. The clonotype comes from a human patient who received a liver transplant. Some of these T cells may belong to the graft donor. The rearrangement joins TRBV11-3 to TRBJ2-2; possible D gene TRBD1, 5 bases. The material was CD8+ T cells from blood, obtained around 50 months after liver transplant. CDR3 sequence (DNA): TGTGCCAGCAGCTTCCAGGGCGCAGCCGGGGAGCTGTTTTTT. It translates to CASSFQGAAGELFF.